The 13 T cell receptor beta chains presented below share a single source sample, sequenced in a study of T cells after yellow fever vaccination. From the 5' RACE reads, TCRdb called clonotypes with MiXCR, one entry per CDR3 protein. This sample has 140,000 to 150,000 distinct CDR3 sequences, with 6.6% found just once. This material consisted of CD4+ T cells sorted from PBMCs, taken 10 days after the yellow fever booster vaccination. The source of these receptors is a man aged 30 to 39 who received the YFV17D yellow fever vaccine.

This clonotype was counted a few times. CDR3 sequence (DNA): TGTGCCAGCAGCCGGGTACCCATTACCTACGAGCAGTACTTC. Protein: CASSRVPITYEQYF. The chain recombines TRBV7-2 with TRBJ2-7; D is unclear. The germline gives CDR1 SGHTA, CDR2 FQGNSA. The CDR3 consists of 14 residues. Trimming stripped 5 bases from V and 2 bases from J, with 13 bases between.

This clonotype was counted at least ten times. V gene TRBV7-2 combines with J gene TRBJ2-7, with 8 bases identical to TRBD1. Germline V gene data show CDR1 as SGHTA and CDR2 as FQGNSA. There are 15 residues in the CDR3. Trimming at V came to 5 bases and at J to 4 bases, leaving 10 bases not matched to a gene. The CDR3 loop is CASSTPTGAGYEQYF. In nucleotides, the CDR3 is TGTGCCAGCAGCACCCCGACAGGGGCAGGGTACGAGCAGTACTTC.

This clonotype was found many times. The chain's CDR3 is CATSDLGLLNEQFF. The CDR3 coding sequence is TGTGCCACCAGTGATTTGGGACTTTTGAATGAGCAGTTCTTC. This chain links TRBV24-1 with TRBJ2-1; TRBD2 is a possible D gene (5 bases). From germline, CDR1 is KGHDR and CDR2 SFDVKD. The length of the CDR3 is 14 residues. Trimming pared 0 bases from V and 7 bases from J, leaving 9 bases between.

The chain uses TRBV5-4 and TRBJ2-6; D gene unclear. V gave up 2 bases and J gave up 2 bases, with 8 bases separating them. This CDR3 is 15 amino acids long. CDR1 SGHNT and CDR2 YYREEE come from the germline V gene (reference sequence). The CDR3 DNA reads TGTGCCAGCAGCTTACTCGTTCCTGGGGCCAACGTCCTGACTTTC. It yields the protein CASSLLVPGANVLTF.

This clonotype occurred many times. The chain combines TRBV7-2 with TRBJ2-2, with D tentatively TRBD1 (6 bases). Trimming pared 3 bases from V and 4 bases from J, leaving 15 bases between. The CDR3 has 16 amino acids. Germline V gene lookup returns CDR1 SGHTA and CDR2 FQGNSA. The CDR3 loop is CASSLTGTPSTGELFF. As DNA, the CDR3 is TGTGCCAGCAGCTTGACCGGGACACCGAGCACCGGGGAGCTGTTTTTT.

This clonotype was seen just once. The J gene is TRBJ2-1, the V gene TRBV7-2, with TRBD2 matching over 13 bases. The CDR3 runs to 14 residues. Germline assignment: CDR1 SGHTA and CDR2 FQGNSA. After removal of 4 bases from V and 9 bases from J, the junction contained 3 bases not matched to a gene. This chain's CDR3 is CASSWTSGSIEQFF. The CDR3 DNA sequence: TGTGCCAGCAGCTGGACTAGCGGGAGTATTGAGCAGTTCTTC.

This clonotype came up many times. The chain recombines TRBV11-2 with TRBJ1-6; 7 nucleotides align to TRBD1. Trimming at V came to 5 bases and at J to 7 bases, leaving 5 bases not matched to a gene. The CDR3 consists of 14 residues. The germline gives CDR1 SGHAT, CDR2 FQNNGV. The chain's CDR3 is CASSPPGQNSPLHF. Here the CDR3 DNA reads TGTGCCAGCAGCCCCCCGGGACAGAATTCACCCCTCCACTTT.

This clonotype occurred many times. The chain has TRBV6-2 or TRBV6-3 and TRBJ2-1; 11 bases are shared with TRBD2. V shed 0 bases and J 9 bases; nucleotides not matched to a gene: 16. Germline CDR1 reads MNHEY; CDR2 reads SVGEGT. CDR3 length equals 19 residues. The DNA of the CDR3 is TGTGCCAGCAGTTACTCGAGGAGGGGAACTAGCGGGAGATATGTTGAGCAGTTCTTC. Translating it yields CASSYSRRGTSGRYVEQFF.

The sample holds a few counts of this clonotype. V gene TRBV4-1 combines with J gene TRBJ2-4, with D perhaps TRBD2 (6 bases). V shed 1 base and J shed 5 bases, with 9 bases lying between them. CDR1 is MGHRA, CDR2 YSYEKL, per germline. This CDR3 is 14 amino acids long. This CDR3 reads CASSQASAENIQYF. The CDR3 bases are TGCGCCAGCAGCCAAGCTAGCGCAGAAAACATTCAGTACTTC.

This clonotype appeared many times. The chain joins TRBV5-1 to TRBJ2-1; 12 nucleotides agree with TRBD2. V lost 4 bases and J lost 8; bases outside the gene matches: 10. The CDR3 spans 16 residues. The germline gives CDR1 SGHRS, CDR2 YFSETQ. CDR3 sequence: CASSVVTSGSHHEQFF. The CDR3 bases are TGCGCCAGCAGCGTAGTGACTAGCGGGAGTCACCATGAGCAGTTCTTC.

This clonotype was seen many times. The V and J genes are TRBV7-2 and TRBJ2-7; D not certain. The germline gives CDR1 SGHTA, CDR2 FQGNSA. The V end was cut by 7 bases, the J end by 0 bases, with 16 bases between. The CDR3 consists of 15 residues. CDR3 amino acids: CASTPAAWSSYEQYF. The CDR3 bases are TGTGCCAGCACCCCAGCCGCGTGGAGCTCCTACGAGCAGTACTTC.

This clonotype was seen ten or more times. The chain carries TRBV7-6 and TRBJ2-5; D gene uncertain. The CDR3 runs 13 residues. Germline V lookup: CDR1 SGHVS, CDR2 FNYEAQ. V was pared by 5 bases and J by 5 bases, with 12 bases between. CDR3 DNA sequence: TGTGCCAGCAGCCCCGGTCCCTTGGAGACCCAGTACTTC. This translates into CASSPGPLETQYF.

This clonotype was counted ten times or more. The chain uses TRBV12-3 or TRBV12-4 and TRBJ1-5; TRBD1 matches at 9 bases. The V segment lost 6 bases and the J segment 0 bases; nucleotides outside the gene matches: 6. CDR3 length: 16 residues. CDR3 residues: CASRKGQGRSNQPQHF. The CDR3 nucleotides read TGTGCCAGCAGGAAAGGACAGGGGCGTAGCAATCAGCCCCAGCATTTT.